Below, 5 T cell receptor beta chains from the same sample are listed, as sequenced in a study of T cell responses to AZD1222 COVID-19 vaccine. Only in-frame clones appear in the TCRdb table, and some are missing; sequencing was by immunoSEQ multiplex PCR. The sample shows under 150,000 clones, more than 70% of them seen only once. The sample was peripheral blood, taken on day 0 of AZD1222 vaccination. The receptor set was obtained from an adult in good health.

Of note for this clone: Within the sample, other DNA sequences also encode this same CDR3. In nucleotides, the CDR3 is TGTGCCAGCAGTTACTCGACAAGGCCTAATGAAAAACTGTTTTTT. This sequence encodes CASSYSTRPNEKLFF. The chain is built from TRBV6-5 and TRBJ1-4; no definite D call. This CDR3 comprises 15 residues. CDR1 is MNHEY and CDR2 is SVGAGI in the germline V gene. V was shortened by 0 bases and J by 3 bases, with 8 bases between the two germline ends.

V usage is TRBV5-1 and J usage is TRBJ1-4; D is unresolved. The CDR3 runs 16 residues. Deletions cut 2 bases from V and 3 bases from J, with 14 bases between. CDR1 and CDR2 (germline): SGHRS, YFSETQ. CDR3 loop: CASSLGSVSANEKLFF. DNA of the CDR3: TGCGCCAGCAGCTTAGGTTCGGTTTCTGCTAATGAAAAACTGTTTTTT.

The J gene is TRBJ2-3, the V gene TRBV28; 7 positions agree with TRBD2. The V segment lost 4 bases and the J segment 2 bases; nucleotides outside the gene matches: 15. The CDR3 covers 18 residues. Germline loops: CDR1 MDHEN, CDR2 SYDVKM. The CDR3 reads CASSSPYLLGGNTDTQYF. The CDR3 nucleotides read TGTGCCAGCAGTTCTCCCTACCTTTTGGGGGGGAACACAGATACGCAGTATTTT.

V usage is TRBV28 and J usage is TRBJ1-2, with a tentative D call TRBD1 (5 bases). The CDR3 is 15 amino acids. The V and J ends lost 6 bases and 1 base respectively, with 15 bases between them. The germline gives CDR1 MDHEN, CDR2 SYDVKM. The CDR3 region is CASSSPRGFNYGYTF. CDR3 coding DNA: TGTGCCAGCAGCTCCCCTCGGGGGTTTAACTATGGCTACACCTTC.

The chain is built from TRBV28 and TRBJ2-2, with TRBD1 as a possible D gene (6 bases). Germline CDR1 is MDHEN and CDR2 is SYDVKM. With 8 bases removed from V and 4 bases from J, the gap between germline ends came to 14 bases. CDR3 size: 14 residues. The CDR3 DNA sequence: TGTGCCAGCGAAGAGTCCAGGGGCACCGGGGAGCTGTTTTTT. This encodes CASEESRGTGELFF.